Below, one T cell receptor beta chain is given with its context. V lost 2 bases and J 5 bases, leaving 12 bases between the germline ends. Germline CDR1 is SGHVS and CDR2 is FNYEAQ. The CDR3 is made up of 15 amino acids. This specimen comes from a study of cytomegalovirus exposure and HLA in healthy donors. PCR employed 60 Vbeta and 13 Jbeta primers. This table comes from immunoSEQ multiplex PCR, and its TCRdb copy is limited to in-frame clones, with some not included. The sample carries 150,000 to 200,000 clones, around 80% recorded once. The rearrangement links TRBV7-6 to TRBJ1-4, with unresolved D. Sequences were obtained from PBMCs. This TCR came from a woman aged 40 to 49 in good health and CMV-seronegative. CDR3 protein: CASSLLRQRNEKLFF. The CDR3 DNA sequence: TGTGCCAGCAGCTTACTCAGACAAAGAAATGAAAAACTGTTTTTT. The full variable domain, in which reference TRBV7-6 and TRBJ1-4 provide the parts outside the CDR3, is GAGVSQSPRYKVTKRGQDVALRCDPISGHVSLYWYRQALGQGPEFLTYFNYEAQQDKSGLPNDRFSAERPEGSISTLTIQRTEQRDSAMYRCASSLLRQRNEKLFFGSGTQLSVL.